This T cell receptor beta chain was sequenced for a study of T cell responses to AZD1222 COVID-19 vaccine. CDR3 length: 14 amino acids. Study outcomes and limitations: Nearly half of unique spike-specific TCRs reportedly avoided B.1.351 and B.1.1.7 mutated regions.

Regarding this clone: Its antigen is currently unknown.

Measured with immunoSEQ multiplex PCR; TCRdb has only the in-frame clones, and not every one. This table holds around 130,000 clones, 75% to 95% found once. The receptor comes from an adult in good health. The V and J genes are TRBV21-1 and TRBJ1-2; the D call TRBD1 from the table was never checked on the DNA. TRBV21-1 is deemed a pseudogene. This sample comprised peripheral blood, obtained on day 0 of AZD1222 vaccination. The CDR3 DNA is TGTGCCAGCAGCAGCTACAGGGGTCCCTATGGCTACACCTTC. Its translation is CASSSYRGPYGYTF.